This T cell receptor beta chain appears in the sequencing data of a study of T-cell memory formation after mild COVID-19. Study-level results: CD4/CD8 balance held among clones contracting day 15 to 85, and later expanders leaned CD4+. Second-wave clones peaking on day 37 lacked confirmed SARS-CoV-2 specificity. Pre-infection memory held some responding clones, suggesting pre-existing cross-reactive T cells responded.

After 5'RACE with constant-segment primers, TCR alpha and TCR beta cDNA libraries carrying sample barcodes and UMIs were obtained. MiXCR, applied by TCRdb to the 5' RACE reads, yields one record per CDR3 protein. Altogether about 620,000 distinct CDR3 sequences are present, over 15% being singletons, with the ten largest covering around 12%. Germline V gene sequence: CDR1 MNHEY, CDR2 SMNVEV (reference sequence). Trimming removed 0 bases at V and 5 bases at J, with 9 bases between. The CDR3 has 14 residues. Comments on this clonotype: Its specificity is unknown.

The sequenced material came from PBMCs or a T cell subset sorted from them (not recorded which). This sequence was found in an adult woman who had mild COVID-19 (a few samples of this study predate the infection). Cell type and time point are not known. V usage is TRBV27 and J usage is TRBJ2-3; the D is unclear. In DNA form, the CDR3 reads TGTGCCAGCAGTTTATCGCCTGGAGTAGATACGCAGTATTTT. Its protein is CASSLSPGVDTQYF.